Listed here are 32 T cell receptor beta chains from one sample, sequenced in a study of T cells in Graves' hyperthyroidism and ophthalmopathy. Using RNA transcripts as the source, TCR beta CDR3 regions were amplified. RT-PCR in the first round (using the HTBI primer set) targeted the TCR CDR3. TCRdb redid the calling of the multiplex PCR reads with MiXCR, one entry per CDR3 protein. The sample has under 750,000 distinct CDR3 sequences; about 17% are singletons. The sample taken for sequencing was blood. Receptor source: a woman in her 50s with Graves' hyperthyroidism that later progressed to Graves' ophthalmopathy.

This clonotype was observed many times. The chain has TRBV2 and TRBJ2-2, with a tentative D call TRBD1 (5 bases). This CDR3 is 15 amino acids long. CDR1 and CDR2 (germline): SNHLY, FYNNEI. V was cut by 7 bases and J by 6 bases, with 18 bases left in between. In nucleotides, the CDR3 is TGTGCCAGCATTGGGCAGGGCGGAGAGGCCGGGGAGCTGTTTTTT. Amino acids: CASIGQGGEAGELFF.

The rearrangement joins TRBV4-2 to TRBJ1-5; D unclear. From germline, CDR1 is LGHNA and CDR2 YNFKEQ. The CDR3 is 15 amino acids. Trimming took off 4 bases at V and 7 bases at J, with 17 bases between the two ends. As DNA, the CDR3 is TGTGCCAGCAGCCCCACGTCGGGCCCGGAACAGCCCCAGCATTTT. It encodes CASSPTSGPEQPQHF.

Ten or more counts support this clonotype. The chain employs TRBV2 and TRBJ1-2, with TRBD1 as a possible D gene (6 bases). This CDR3 contains 15 residues. The V end was cut by 6 bases, the J end by 3 bases, with 17 bases between. CDR1 is SNHLY, CDR2 FYNNEI, per germline. The CDR3 is CASRVSGGRDYGYTF. The CDR3 region has the DNA TGTGCCAGCAGAGTCAGCGGGGGGCGCGACTATGGCTACACCTTC.

This clonotype was seen a few times. V is TRBV6-5 and J is TRBJ2-7; weak D call: TRBD1 (6 bases). Germline CDR1 MNHEY, CDR2 SVGAGI. The V and J ends lost 0 bases and 5 bases respectively, with 11 bases between them. The CDR3 runs 14 residues. The DNA for the CDR3 is TGTGCCAGCAGTTACTCACAGGGACCCAACGAGCAGTACTTC. Amino acid sequence: CASSYSQGPNEQYF.

This clonotype was observed at least ten times. The rearrangement uses TRBV20-1 and TRBJ2-2; 7 bases map to TRBD2. Unmatched junction bases numbered 6, after V lost 1 base and J lost 4 bases. CDR1 is DFQATT and CDR2 is SNEGSKA in the germline V gene (reference sequence). This CDR3 spans 15 amino acids. CDR3 nucleotides: TGCAGTGCTAGAGGGCCTAGCGGAAGCACCGGGGAGCTGTTTTTT. This gives the protein CSARGPSGSTGELFF.

This clonotype was seen a handful of times. This sequence joins TRBV3-1 and TRBJ2-3, with 10 bases that match TRBD2. V gave up 1 base and J gave up 3 bases; unmatched junction bases: 13. This CDR3 is built from 19 residues. The V gene's germline CDR1 is LGHDT and CDR2 YNNKEL (reference sequence). The CDR3 sequence: CASSQGSGGGLGGTDTQYF. CDR3 DNA: TGTGCCAGCAGCCAAGGGAGCGGGGGGGGCCTTGGGGGGACAGATACGCAGTATTTT.

This clonotype has ten or more counts. This chain connects TRBV3-1 to TRBJ2-5; D is perhaps TRBD1 (7 bases). The germline V gene encodes CDR1 LGHDT and CDR2 YNNKEL (reference sequence). The CDR3 consists of 17 residues. The V and J ends lost 0 bases and 1 base respectively, with 15 bases between them. The CDR3 bases are TGTGCCAGCAGCCAAGATTTTGCAGGGGGGATCCAAGAGACCCAGTACTTC. Its protein is CASSQDFAGGIQETQYF.

This clonotype was picked up one time. This chain links TRBV7-9 with TRBJ2-5, with a weak D call TRBD1 (5 bases). CDR1 SEHNR and CDR2 FQNEAQ come from the germline V gene (reference sequence). CDR3 length: 14 residues. Deletions cut 2 bases from V and 1 base from J, with 8 bases between. This CDR3 reads CASSLKQGQETQYF. The DNA of the CDR3 is TGTGCCAGCAGCTTAAAGCAGGGCCAAGAGACCCAGTACTTC.

CDR3: CASSWTDKFIDTQYF. CDR3 DNA: TGTGCCAGCAGCTGGACAGACAAATTCATTGATACGCAGTATTTT. V usage is TRBV7-9 and J usage is TRBJ2-3; D perhaps matches TRBD1 (6 bases). Trimming stripped 4 bases from V and 6 bases from J, with 17 bases between. CDR3 size: 15 residues. Per germline, CDR1 SEHNR and CDR2 FQNEAQ (reference sequence). The full variable domain, in which reference TRBV7-9 and TRBJ2-3 provide the parts outside the CDR3, is DTGVSQNPRHKITKRGQNVTFRCDPISEHNRLYWYRQTLGQGPEFLTYFQNEAQLEKSRLLSDRFSAERPKGSFSTLEIQRTEQGDSAMYLCASSWTDKFIDTQYFGPGTRLTVL.

V gene TRBV29-1 combines with J gene TRBJ1-1, with D perhaps TRBD1 (5 bases). Germline values: CDR1 SQVTM, CDR2 ANQGSEA. V was shortened by 6 bases and J by 1 base, with 12 bases between the two germline ends. CDR3 length: 13 residues. As DNA, the CDR3 is TGCAGCGTCGGGGGACGTCCGAACACTGAAGCTTTCTTT. Encoded protein: CSVGGRPNTEAFF.

This clonotype has ten or more counts. The chain links TRBV3-1 to TRBJ1-5, with unresolved D. Germline assignment: CDR1 LGHDT and CDR2 YNNKEL (reference sequence). The V and J ends lost 0 bases and 0 bases respectively, with 6 bases between them. The CDR3 spans 15 residues. DNA for the CDR3: TGTGCCAGCAGCCAAGACAGAAATAGCAATCAGCCCCAGCATTTT. Protein product: CASSQDRNSNQPQHF. Looking up the rest from reference TRBV3-1 and TRBJ1-5 gives the full variable domain: DTAVSQTPKYLVTQMGNDKSIKCEQNLGHDTMYWYKQDSKKFLKIMFSYNNKELIINETVPNRFSPKSPDKAHLNLHINSLELGDSAVYFCASSQDRNSNQPQHFGDGTRLSIL.

The chain combines TRBV19 with TRBJ2-1, with 11 bases aligning to TRBD2. This CDR3 has 19 amino acids. V was pared by 7 bases and J by 0 bases, with 14 bases of the junction left unmatched. The V gene's germline CDR1 is LNHDA and CDR2 SQIVND (reference sequence). CDR3 bases: TGTGCCAGTAACGGGGACAGACTAGCGGGACCCTTCTCCTACAATGAGCAGTTCTTC. This translates into CASNGDRLAGPFSYNEQFF.

Ten or more counts support this clonotype. V usage is TRBV12-3 or TRBV12-4 and J usage is TRBJ1-3; no clear D. Trimming cost V 7 bases and J 0 bases, with 10 bases left between them. CDR3 length: 14 amino acids. The CDR3: CASNKPPSGNTIYF. The CDR3 DNA follows: TGTGCCAGCAATAAACCACCCTCTGGAAACACCATATATTTT.

This clonotype has a count of ten or more. The DNA for the CDR3 is TGCAGTGCTAGAGTAACTAGCGGGGGTTTCTACGAGCAGTACTTC. Amino acid sequence: CSARVTSGGFYEQYF. The J gene is TRBJ2-7, the V gene TRBV20-1, with 11 bases matching TRBD2. The CDR3 has 15 residues. The germline V gene encodes CDR1 DFQATT and CDR2 SNEGSKA (reference sequence). Trimming took 1 base from V and 3 from J; bases not matched to a gene: 5.

This clonotype was seen a handful of times. The chain is built from TRBV6-1 and TRBJ1-4, with no clear D. V lost 6 bases and J 0 bases, leaving 8 bases between the germline ends. Germline V gene lookup returns CDR1 MNHNS and CDR2 SASEGT. The CDR3 spans 14 residues. CDR3 region: CASRLTATNEKLFF. The CDR3 DNA sequence: TGTGCCAGCAGGTTAACAGCAACTAATGAAAAACTGTTTTTT.

The DNA for the CDR3 is TGTGCCAGCAACCCAGGGGGAGGATTACTGGGTAATTCACCCCTCCACTTT. Translating it yields CASNPGGGLLGNSPLHF. The chain employs TRBV2 and TRBJ1-6; 7 nucleotides line up with TRBD1. Germline trimming cut 7 bases from V and 6 bases from J; bases unmatched to any gene: 15. Per the germline V gene, CDR1 is SNHLY and CDR2 is FYNNEI. The CDR3 is 17 amino acids.

The table lists this clonotype with many counts. The DNA for the CDR3 is TGTGCCTGGAGTGTATACGCAGATACGCAGTATTTT. This codes for CAWSVYADTQYF. This chain connects TRBV30 to TRBJ2-3; no definite D call. V dropped 0 bases and J dropped 4 bases, with 5 bases sitting between them. The CDR3 has 12 amino acids. Germline V gene data show CDR1 as GTSNPN and CDR2 as SVGIG (reference sequence).

This clonotype was seen at least ten times. The rearrangement uses TRBV3-1 and TRBJ2-7; 9 bases align to TRBD2. CDR1 LGHDT and CDR2 YNNKEL come from the germline V gene (reference sequence). Unmatched junction bases numbered 5, after V lost 2 bases and J lost 0 bases. The CDR3 is 16 amino acids. The CDR3 DNA is TGTGCCAGCAGCCAAATGAGCGGGGGGCACTCCTACGAGCAGTACTTC. Residues: CASSQMSGGHSYEQYF.

There are a few counts of this clonotype. This rearrangement joins TRBV2 to TRBJ2-1; TRBD2 agrees at 10 bases. The germline V gene has CDR1 SNHLY and CDR2 FYNNEI. This CDR3 contains 14 residues. The trim removed 7 bases at V and 5 bases at J, leaving 5 bases unmatched. The CDR3 loop reads CASTGLAVDNEQFF. CDR3 in DNA: TGTGCCAGCACCGGACTAGCGGTGGACAATGAGCAGTTCTTC.

This clonotype has a count of ten or more. V gene TRBV27 combines with J gene TRBJ2-1, with TRBD1 matching 11 bases. The CDR3 contains 16 residues. Germline V gives CDR1 MNHEY, CDR2 SMNVEV (reference sequence). V shed 0 bases, J shed 6 bases, and the junction held 4 bases outside the gene matches. The CDR3 loop is CASSLSRGTGGNEQFF. For the CDR3, the DNA is TGTGCCAGCAGTTTATCGCGGGGGACAGGGGGCAATGAGCAGTTCTTC.

This clonotype was counted only a few times. CDR3 amino acids: CSASTGAYSYNSPLHF. DNA for the CDR3: TGCAGTGCTAGTACGGGGGCCTACTCCTATAATTCACCCCTCCACTTT. The chain employs TRBV20-1 and TRBJ1-6; tentatively, D is TRBD1 (6 bases). V dropped 3 bases and J dropped 0 bases, with 12 bases sitting between them. Per the germline V gene, CDR1 is DFQATT and CDR2 is SNEGSKA (reference sequence). This CDR3 contains 16 residues.

This chain joins TRBV3-1 and TRBJ1-3; 7 nucleotides match TRBD1. Germline values: CDR1 LGHDT, CDR2 YNNKEL (reference sequence). The CDR3 has 19 amino acids. Trimming removed 0 bases from V and 2 bases from J; junction bases left unmatched: 13. This chain's CDR3 is CASSQELSFKTGTGNTIYF. CDR3 DNA: TGTGCCAGCAGCCAAGAGTTAAGTTTCAAGACAGGGACTGGAAACACCATATATTTT.

This clonotype turned up a few times. The chain couples TRBV29-1 to TRBJ1-1, with 7 bases aligning to TRBD1. From germline, CDR1 is SQVTM and CDR2 ANQGSEA. The CDR3 covers 14 residues. The CDR3 DNA follows: TGCAGTATAATATTAGACAGGGTGAACACTGAAGCTTTCTTT. It specifies CSIILDRVNTEAFF. Full variable domain (rest looked up from reference TRBV29-1 and TRBJ1-1): SAVISQKPSRDICQRGTSLTIQCQVDSQVTMMFWYRQQPGQSLTLIATANQGSEATYESGFVIDKFPISRPNLTFSTLTVSNMSPEDSSIYLCSIILDRVNTEAFFGQGTRLTVV.

There are many counts of this clonotype. The rearrangement joins TRBV7-3 to TRBJ2-3, with 9 bases matching TRBD1. The germline V gene has CDR1 SGHTA and CDR2 FQGTGA. V shed 0 bases and J 6 bases; nucleotides not matched to a gene: 4. The CDR3 loop spans 15 amino acids. The CDR3 nucleotides are TGTGCCAGCAGCTTAACCACAGGGGGCCGGGATACGCAGTATTTT. Protein product: CASSLTTGGRDTQYF. The whole variable domain, remainder taken from reference TRBV7-3 and TRBJ2-3, is GAGVSQTPSNKVTEKGKYVELRCDPISGHTALYWYRQSLGQGPEFLIYFQGTGAADDSGLPNDRFFAVRPEGSVSTLKIQRTERGDSAVYLCASSLTTGGRDTQYFGPGTRLTVL.

There are a few counts of this clonotype. The chain links TRBV19 to TRBJ2-1; TRBD2 aligns across 12 bases. Germline lookup yields CDR1 LNHDA and CDR2 SQIVND (reference sequence). The CDR3 totals 19 residues. V was clipped by 4 bases and J by 5 bases; unmatched bases: 15. The CDR3 loop reads CASSRTRLAGGLSHNEQFF. The DNA for the CDR3 is TGTGCCAGTAGTAGAACCCGGCTAGCGGGGGGGTTAAGCCACAATGAGCAGTTCTTC. Full variable domain (outside the CDR3, taken from reference TRBV19 and TRBJ2-1): DGGITQSPKYLFRKEGQNVTLSCEQNLNHDAMYWYRQDPGQGLRLIYYSQIVNDFQKGDIAEGYSVSREKKESFPLTVTSAQKNPTAFYLCASSRTRLAGGLSHNEQFFGPGTRLTVL.

This clonotype was seen at least ten times. The chain carries TRBV18 and TRBJ1-3; perhaps TRBD1 as D (5 bases). V lost 2 bases, J lost 0 bases, and 14 bases lay in between. Germline V gives CDR1 KGHSH, CDR2 LQKENI. This CDR3 has 17 amino acids. The CDR3 loop is CASSPGVRGTSGNTIYF. CDR3 coding DNA: TGTGCCAGCTCACCAGGGGTGAGGGGAACCTCTGGAAACACCATATATTTT. The entire variable domain, with the rest obtained from reference TRBV18 and TRBJ1-3, is as follows: NAGVMQNPRHLVRRRGQEARLRCSPMKGHSHVYWYRQLPEEGLKFMVYLQKENIIDESGMPKERFSAEFPKEGPSILRIQQVVRGDSAAYFCASSPGVRGTSGNTIYFGEGSWLTVV.

The table lists this clonotype with a few counts. The rearrangement joins TRBV2 to TRBJ2-1; D possibly matches TRBD1 or TRBD2 (5 bases each). The CDR3 length is 16 residues. V lost 4 bases to trimming and J lost 7 bases, with 20 bases between them. Germline V gene data show CDR1 as SNHLY and CDR2 as FYNNEI. The DNA for the CDR3 is TGTGCCAGCAGTGGAATAGGGGCTCTAGCTCGGAATGAGCAGTTCTTC. Its protein product is CASSGIGALARNEQFF.

This clonotype was picked up many times. The rearrangement uses TRBV20-1 and TRBJ2-5; no clear D. Trimming took off 6 bases at V and 3 bases at J, with 14 bases between the two ends. The length of the CDR3 is 13 residues. The V gene's germline CDR1 is DFQATT and CDR2 SNEGSKA (reference sequence). CDR3 sequence (DNA): TGCAGTGCCGCCGGGTGGGCTGAAGAGACCCAGTACTTC. Protein product: CSAAGWAEETQYF.

This rearrangement joins TRBV2 to TRBJ1-6, with a tentative D call TRBD1 (6 bases). CDR1 is SNHLY and CDR2 is FYNNEI in the germline V gene. The V gene lost 4 bases and the J gene lost 5 bases, with 9 bases spanning the gap. This CDR3 has 14 amino acids. CDR3: CASSVTGHNSPLHF. Here the CDR3 DNA reads TGTGCCAGCAGTGTGACAGGACATAATTCACCCCTCCACTTT.

The chain carries TRBV14 and TRBJ2-3, with TRBD2 matching 13 bases. The CDR3 is made up of 17 amino acids. Germline assignment: CDR1 SGHDN and CDR2 FVKESK. V lost 6 bases and J lost 2; bases outside the gene matches: 8. This CDR3 is CASRPRLAGGPTDTQYF. The CDR3 coding sequence is TGTGCCAGCAGACCACGACTAGCGGGGGGCCCCACAGATACGCAGTATTTT.

Ten or more counts support this clonotype. The chain links TRBV7-6 to TRBJ2-7; maybe TRBD2 (5 bases). The CDR3 has 14 residues. The germline V and J ends were trimmed by 5 bases and 2 bases, with 13 bases remaining between them. The germline CDR1 and CDR2 sequences are SGHVS and FNYEAQ. The CDR3 spells CASSHREGPYEQYF. CDR3 DNA: TGTGCCAGCAGCCATAGAGAGGGCCCCTACGAGCAGTACTTC.

The V call is TRBV5-4, the J call TRBJ2-2, with D perhaps assigned TRBD1 or TRBD2 (5 bases each). Trimming stripped 6 bases from V and 5 bases from J, with 14 bases between. The CDR3 totals 14 residues. In germline, CDR1 is SGHNT, CDR2 YYREEE (reference sequence). CDR3 in DNA: TGTGCCAGCACCCTGGGGGAACTAACCGGGGAGCTGTTTTTT. Amino acids: CASTLGELTGELFF.